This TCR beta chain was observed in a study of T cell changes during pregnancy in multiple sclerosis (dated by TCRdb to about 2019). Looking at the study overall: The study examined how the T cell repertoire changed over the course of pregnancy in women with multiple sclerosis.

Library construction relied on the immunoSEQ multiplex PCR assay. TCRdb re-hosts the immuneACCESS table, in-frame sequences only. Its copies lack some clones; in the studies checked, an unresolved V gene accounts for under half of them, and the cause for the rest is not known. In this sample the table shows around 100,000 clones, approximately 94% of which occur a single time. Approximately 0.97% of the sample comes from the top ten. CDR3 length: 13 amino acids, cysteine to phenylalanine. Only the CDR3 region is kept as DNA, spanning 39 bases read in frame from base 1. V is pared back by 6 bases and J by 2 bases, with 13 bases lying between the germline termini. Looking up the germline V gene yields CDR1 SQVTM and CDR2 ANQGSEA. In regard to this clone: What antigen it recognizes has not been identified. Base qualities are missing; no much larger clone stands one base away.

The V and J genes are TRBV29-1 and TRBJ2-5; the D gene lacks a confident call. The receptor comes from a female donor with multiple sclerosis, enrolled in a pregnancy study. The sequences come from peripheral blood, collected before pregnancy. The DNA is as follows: TGCAGCGTCATACTCGAGGTACAAGAGACCCAGTACTTC. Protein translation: CSVILEVQETQYF. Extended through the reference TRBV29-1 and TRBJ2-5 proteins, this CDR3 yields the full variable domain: SAVISQKPSRDICQRGTSLTIQCQVDSQVTMMFWYRQQPGQSLTLIATANQGSEATYESGFVIDKFPISRPNLTFSTLTVSNMSPEDSSIYLCSVILEVQETQYFGPGTRLLVL.